This T cell receptor (beta chain) emerged from a study of blood T cell repertoires in COVID-19. Original processing notes: Counts of nucleated cells, estimated from reference gene primer amplification, were obtained. Profiling relied on immunoSEQ multiplex PCR, and the TCRdb table lists in-frame clones only, not all of them. V and J calls and clone size follow that table, whereas D and trimming were derived from the DNA. Among 35,000 to 50,000 clones, more than 70% were seen once, and the ten largest hold 4.2%. The clonotype originates from a woman aged 70-85 years with acute or convalescent COVID-19. The sequencing input was peripheral blood.

The CDR3 here is CASTDDRATGELFF. In DNA, the CDR3 is TGTGCCAGCACGGATGACAGAGCGACCGGGGAGCTGTTTTTT. The chain uses TRBV7-8 and TRBJ2-2; TRBD1 might be the D (5 bases). Germline V gives CDR1 SGHVS, CDR2 FQNEAQ. Trimming removed 7 bases at V and 5 bases at J, with 14 bases between. The CDR3 sequence is 14 residues long.